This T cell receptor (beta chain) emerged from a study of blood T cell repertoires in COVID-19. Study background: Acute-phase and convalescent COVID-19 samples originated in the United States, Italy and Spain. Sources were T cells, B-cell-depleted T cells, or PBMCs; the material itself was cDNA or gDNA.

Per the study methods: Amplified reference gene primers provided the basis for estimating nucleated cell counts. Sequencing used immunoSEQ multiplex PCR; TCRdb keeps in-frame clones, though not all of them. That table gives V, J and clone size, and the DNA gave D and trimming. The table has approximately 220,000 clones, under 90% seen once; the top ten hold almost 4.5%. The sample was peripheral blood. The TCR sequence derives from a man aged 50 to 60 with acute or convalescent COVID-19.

The CDR3 nucleotides read TGTGCCAGCAGCAGGGGGGGGTCTAGGGGCTACAATGAGCAGTTCTTC. Translation gives CASSRGGSRGYNEQFF. The chain has TRBV11-3 and TRBJ2-1; D is possibly TRBD2 (7 bases). V shed 5 bases and J shed 3 bases, with 17 bases lying between them. Germline V gene lookup returns CDR1 SGHNT and CDR2 YENEEA. The length of the CDR3 is 16 residues.